These T cell receptor beta chains were read from a single sample in a study of blood T cell repertoires in COVID-19. This table comes from immunoSEQ multiplex PCR, and its TCRdb copy is limited to in-frame clones, with some not included. The sample shows over 55,000 clones, 65% to 90% of them seen only once. Sequenced: peripheral blood. Receptors originate from a man aged 45 to 65 with acute or convalescent COVID-19. Both conserved end residues are part of each CDR3. D genes are given only for firm matches. A row's size may be missing; if present it is once, few, many or a size class.

TRBD2 - TRBJ2-3 TRBV4-1 CASSQDPSGGALISTDTQYF TGCGCCAGCAGCCAAGATCCTAGCGGGGGGGCCCTCATTAGCACAGATACGCAGTATTTT
- few TRBJ2-2 TRBV2 CASSPQGNTGELFF TGTGCCAGCAGCCCCCAGGGGAACACCGGGGAGCTGTTTTTT
TRBD1 - TRBJ2-2 TRBV5-1 CASSLGDRANTGELFF TGCGCCAGCAGCTTGGGGGACAGGGCGAACACCGGGGAGCTGTTTTTT
- once TRBJ2-5 TRBV21-1 CASSKDSPWETQYF TGTGCCAGCAGCAAAGACAGCCCCTGGGAGACCCAGTACTTC
TRBD2 - TRBJ2-5 TRBV29-1 CSVLLGLAGETQYF TGCAGCGTCCTACTGGGACTAGCTGGGGAGACCCAGTACTTC
- - TRBJ1-2 TRBV6-1 CASSEATGLLVYGYTF TGTGCCAGCAGTGAAGCGACAGGTCTGCTGGTCTATGGCTACACCTTC
- - TRBJ1-1 TRBV5-8 CASSPSWGDPNTEAFF TGTGCCAGCAGCCCGAGTTGGGGGGACCCGAACACTGAAGCTTTCTTT
- once TRBJ2-3 TRBV2 CASRGLGPDTQYF TGTGCCAGCAGGGGGTTGGGGCCAGATACGCAGTATTTT
TRBD1 once TRBJ2-5 TRBV6-4 CASSDIIRTGEETQYF TGTGCCAGCAGTGACATTATACGGACAGGGGAAGAGACCCAGTACTTC
TRBD2 - TRBJ2-1 TRBV5-1 CASSEGSTSGSYNEQFF TGCGCCAGCAGCGAAGGCTCCACTAGCGGCTCCTACAATGAGCAGTTCTTC
TRBD1 few TRBJ2-7 TRBV7-9 CASSPTGSFYEQYF TGTGCCAGCAGCCCGACAGGGTCGTTCTACGAGCAGTACTTC
TRBD1 - TRBJ2-1 TRBV6-4 CASSPDRDSYNEQFF TGTGCCAGCAGTCCGGACAGGGACTCCTACAATGAGCAGTTCTTC
TRBD1 - TRBJ2-4 TRBV7-2 CASSTKDRVENIQYF TGTGCCAGCAGCACCAAGGACAGGGTCGAAAACATTCAGTACTTC
TRBD2 - TRBJ2-3 TRBV7-3 CASSLGLAGLDTQYF TGTGCCAGCAGCTTGGGACTAGCGGGGTTAGATACGCAGTATTTT
TRBD2 - TRBJ2-5 TRBV5-1 CASSRVGGFQETQYF TGCGCCAGCAGCCGAGTCGGGGGGTTTCAGGAGACCCAGTACTTC
- - TRBJ1-6 TRBV2 CASSEGRNNSPLHF TGTGCCAGCAGTGAGGGCAGGAATAATTCACCCCTCCACTTT
TRBD1 once TRBJ2-3 TRBV18 CASSPDRGSTDTQYF TGTGCCAGCTCACCTGACAGGGGTAGCACAGATACGCAGTATTTT
TRBD1 - TRBJ2-5 TRBV15 CATSRDAGQGGETQYF TGTGCCACCAGCAGAGACGCGGGACAGGGAGGGGAGACCCAGTACTTC
TRBD2 - TRBJ2-1 TRBV7-3 CASSPRGGANEQFF TGTGCCAGCAGCCCCCGCGGGGGGGCCAATGAGCAGTTCTTC
TRBD1 - TRBJ2-7 TRBV28 CASRTGQGDEQYF TGTGCCAGCAGAACGGGACAGGGGGACGAGCAGTACTTC
- - TRBJ2-5 TRBV25-1 CASSEYRGKSYQETQYF TGTGCCAGCAGTGAATATAGGGGCAAGAGCTACCAAGAGACCCAGTACTTC
TRBD1 - TRBJ2-1 TRBV6-5 CASKLGQGYNEQFF TGTGCCAGCAAGCTTGGACAGGGGTACAATGAGCAGTTCTTC
- - TRBJ2-4 TRBV7-3 CASSSDMGNIQYF TGTGCCAGCAGCTCCGACATGGGAAACATTCAGTACTTC
TRBD1 - TRBJ1-1 TRBV19 CASSESVTGGAEPTYNFNTEAFF TGTGCCAGTAGTGAGTCAGTTACAGGGGGCGCGGAACCGACTTATAATTTTAACACTGAAGCTTTCTTT
TRBD1 - TRBJ2-1 TRBV27 CASSPGRDRAEQFF TGTGCCAGCAGTCCGGGGAGGGACAGGGCTGAGCAGTTCTTC